A selection of T cell receptor beta chains follows, all from one sample in a study of blood T cell repertoires in COVID-19. Libraries were prepared by immunoSEQ multiplex PCR; TCRdb keeps only in-frame clonotypes and omits some of them. The sample has approximately 250,000 clones, approximately 81% seen once. The sample was peripheral blood. The receptors were sampled from a man aged 35-49 years with acute or convalescent COVID-19. Each CDR3 is given with its conserved first and last residue. The D gene is left open where the match is weak. Only some rows state a clone size, as once, few, many or a class for expanded clones.

J	V	D	size	CDR3	DNA
TRBJ2-5	TRBV29-1	TRBD1	-	CSVASSTGGGETQYF	TGCAGCGTTGCTTCTTCGACAGGGGGCGGGGAGACCCAGTACTTC
TRBJ2-3	TRBV2	TRBD1	-	CASTRDRVTDTQYF	TGTGCCAGCACCAGGGACAGGGTAACAGATACGCAGTATTTT
TRBJ1-5	TRBV19	TRBD1	-	CASSKNSGQINQPQHF	TGTGCCAGTAGTAAAAACTCGGGACAGATCAATCAGCCCCAGCATTTT
TRBJ2-3	TRBV21-1	-	-	CASSNGGGEAGTDTQYF	TGTGCCAGCAGCAACGGTGGGGGGGAAGCGGGCACAGATACGCAGTATTTT
TRBJ2-7	TRBV27	TRBD2	-	CASSSYFPKSGTSGDPLSYEQYF	TGTGCCAGCAGTTCCTATTTCCCGAAGTCCGGGACTAGCGGCGACCCTCTATCCTACGAGCAGTACTTC
TRBJ1-6	TRBV5-1	-	-	CASSSDGGESPLHF	TGCGCCAGCAGCTCGGACGGTGGGGAGTCACCCCTCCACTTT
TRBJ1-2	TRBV19	TRBD1	-	CASSTTGYYGYTF	TGTGCCAGTAGTACGACAGGGTACTATGGCTACACCTTC
TRBJ2-7	TRBV7-2	-	-	CASSRGTGTGPYEQYF	TGTGCCAGCAGCCGGGGAACGGGAACAGGGCCCTACGAGCAGTACTTC
TRBJ1-1	TRBV5-4	-	once	CASSTEQRLNTEAFF	TGTGCCAGCAGCACAGAACAGAGATTGAACACTGAAGCTTTCTTT
TRBJ2-7	TRBV2	-	-	CASSPRTGTEQYF	TGTGCCAGCAGCCCTCGGACTGGTACCGAGCAGTACTTC
TRBJ2-3	TRBV3-1/TRBV3-2	-	-	CASSQEGRRTDTQYF	TGTGCCAGCAGCCAAGAGGGTAGGCGGACAGATACGCAGTATTTT
TRBJ1-5	TRBV4-1	-	-	CASSQDRGGTLPQHF	TGCGCCAGCAGCCAAGATAGAGGCGGAACTCTGCCCCAGCATTTT
TRBJ1-2	TRBV30	-	-	CAWRGAGSLGYTF	TGTGCCTGGAGAGGGGCAGGGTCTCTTGGCTACACCTTC